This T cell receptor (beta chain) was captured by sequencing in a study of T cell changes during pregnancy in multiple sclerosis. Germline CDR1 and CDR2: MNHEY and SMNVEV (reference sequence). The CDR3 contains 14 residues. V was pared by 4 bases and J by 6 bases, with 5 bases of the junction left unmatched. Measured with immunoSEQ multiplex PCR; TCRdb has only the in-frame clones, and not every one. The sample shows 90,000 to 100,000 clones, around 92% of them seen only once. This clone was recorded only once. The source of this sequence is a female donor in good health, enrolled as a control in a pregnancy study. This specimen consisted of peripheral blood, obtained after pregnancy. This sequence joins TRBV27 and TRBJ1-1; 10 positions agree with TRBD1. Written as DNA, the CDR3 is TGTGCCAGCAGTTCTTCCGGGACAGGGGCTGAAGCTTTCTTT. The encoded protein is CASSSSGTGAEAFF.